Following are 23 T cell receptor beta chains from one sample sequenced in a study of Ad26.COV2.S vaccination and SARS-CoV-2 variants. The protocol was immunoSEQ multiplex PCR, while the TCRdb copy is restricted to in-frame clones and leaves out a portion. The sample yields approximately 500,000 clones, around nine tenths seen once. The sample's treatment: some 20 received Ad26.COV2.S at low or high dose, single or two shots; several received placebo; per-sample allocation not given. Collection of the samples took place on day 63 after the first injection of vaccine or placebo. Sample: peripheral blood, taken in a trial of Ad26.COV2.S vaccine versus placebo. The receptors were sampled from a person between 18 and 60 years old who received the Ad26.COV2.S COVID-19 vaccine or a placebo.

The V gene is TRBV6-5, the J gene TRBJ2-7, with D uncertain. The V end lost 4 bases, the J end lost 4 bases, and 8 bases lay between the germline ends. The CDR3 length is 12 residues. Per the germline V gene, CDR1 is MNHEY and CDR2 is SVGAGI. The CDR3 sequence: CASSLAGYEQYF. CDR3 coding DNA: TGTGCCAGCAGTTTGGCCGGGTACGAGCAGTACTTC.

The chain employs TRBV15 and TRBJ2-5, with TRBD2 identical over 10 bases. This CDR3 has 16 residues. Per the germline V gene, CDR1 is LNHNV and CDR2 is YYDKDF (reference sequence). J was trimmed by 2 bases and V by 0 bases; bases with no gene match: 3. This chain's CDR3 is CATSRDLTSGQETQYF. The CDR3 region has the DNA TGTGCCACCAGCAGAGACTTGACTAGCGGGCAAGAGACCCAGTACTTC.

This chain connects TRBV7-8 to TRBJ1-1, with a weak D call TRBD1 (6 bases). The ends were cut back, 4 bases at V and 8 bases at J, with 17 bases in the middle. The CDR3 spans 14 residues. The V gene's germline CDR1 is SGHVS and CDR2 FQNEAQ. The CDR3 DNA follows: TGTGCCAGCAGCTCGCCCGGGGGGCTACGAGAAGCTTTCTTT. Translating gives CASSSPGGLREAFF.

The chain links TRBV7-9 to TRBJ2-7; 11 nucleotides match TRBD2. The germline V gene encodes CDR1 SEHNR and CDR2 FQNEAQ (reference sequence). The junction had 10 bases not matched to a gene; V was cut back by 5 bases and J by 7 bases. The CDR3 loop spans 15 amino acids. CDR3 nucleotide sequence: TGTGCCAGCAGCCTCATTAGCGGGAGGGCGGGGGAGCAGTACTTC. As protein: CASSLISGRAGEQYF. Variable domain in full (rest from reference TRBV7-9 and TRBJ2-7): DTGVSQNPRHKITKRGQNVTFRCDPISEHNRLYWYRQTLGQGPEFLTYFQNEAQLEKSRLLSDRFSAERPKGSFSTLEIQRTEQGDSAMYLCASSLISGRAGEQYFGPGTRLTVT.

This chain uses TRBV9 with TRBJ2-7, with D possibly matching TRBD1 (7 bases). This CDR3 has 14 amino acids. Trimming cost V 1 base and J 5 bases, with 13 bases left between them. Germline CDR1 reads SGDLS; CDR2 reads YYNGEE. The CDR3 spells CASSVSGGRNEQYF. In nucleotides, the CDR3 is TGTGCCAGCAGCGTATCAGGGGGGAGGAACGAGCAGTACTTC.

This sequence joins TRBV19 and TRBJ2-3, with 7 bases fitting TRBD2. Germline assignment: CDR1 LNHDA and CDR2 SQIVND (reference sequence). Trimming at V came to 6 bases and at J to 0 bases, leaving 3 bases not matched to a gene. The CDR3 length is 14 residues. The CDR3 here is CASSASGSTDTQYF. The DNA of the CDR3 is TGTGCCAGTAGCGCTAGCGGTAGCACAGATACGCAGTATTTT.

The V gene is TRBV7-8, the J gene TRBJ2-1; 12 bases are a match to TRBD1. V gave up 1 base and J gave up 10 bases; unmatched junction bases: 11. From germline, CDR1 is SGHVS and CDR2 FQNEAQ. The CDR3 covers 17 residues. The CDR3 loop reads CASSLERGQGARREQFF. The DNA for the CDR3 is TGTGCCAGCAGCTTAGAACGGGGACAGGGGGCCCGACGAGAGCAGTTCTTC.

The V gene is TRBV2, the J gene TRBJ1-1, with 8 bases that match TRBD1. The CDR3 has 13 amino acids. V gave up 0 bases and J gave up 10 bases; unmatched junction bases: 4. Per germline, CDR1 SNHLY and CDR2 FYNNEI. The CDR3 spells CASSEAVQGGAFF. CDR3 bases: TGTGCCAGCAGTGAAGCGGTACAGGGGGGAGCTTTCTTT.

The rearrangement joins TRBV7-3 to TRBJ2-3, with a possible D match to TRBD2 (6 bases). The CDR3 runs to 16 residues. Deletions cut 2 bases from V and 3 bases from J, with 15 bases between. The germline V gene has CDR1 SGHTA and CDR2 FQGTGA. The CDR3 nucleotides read TGTGCCAGCAGCTTAGAGCGGTTGGAGGGAACAGATACGCAGTATTTT. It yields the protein CASSLERLEGTDTQYF.

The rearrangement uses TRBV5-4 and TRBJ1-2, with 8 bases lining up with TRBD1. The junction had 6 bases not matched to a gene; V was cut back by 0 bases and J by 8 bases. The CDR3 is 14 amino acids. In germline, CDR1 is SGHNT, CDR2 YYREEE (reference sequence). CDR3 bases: TGTGCCAGCAGCTTGGAGCGAACAGGGGGGGGCTACACCTTC. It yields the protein CASSLERTGGGYTF.

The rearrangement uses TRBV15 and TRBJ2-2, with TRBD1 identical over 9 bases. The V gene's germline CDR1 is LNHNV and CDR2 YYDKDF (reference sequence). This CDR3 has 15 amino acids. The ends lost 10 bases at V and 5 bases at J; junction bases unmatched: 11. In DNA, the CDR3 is TGTGCCATTCCCCGGGACAGGGAAGGGACCGGGGAGCTGTTTTTT. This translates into CAIPRDREGTGELFF.

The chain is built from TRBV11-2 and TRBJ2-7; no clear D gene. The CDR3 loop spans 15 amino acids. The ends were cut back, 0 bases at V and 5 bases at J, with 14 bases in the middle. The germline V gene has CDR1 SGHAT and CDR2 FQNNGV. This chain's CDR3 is CASSLDGSVTHEQYF. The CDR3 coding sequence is TGTGCCAGCAGCTTAGACGGATCGGTAACGCACGAGCAGTACTTC.

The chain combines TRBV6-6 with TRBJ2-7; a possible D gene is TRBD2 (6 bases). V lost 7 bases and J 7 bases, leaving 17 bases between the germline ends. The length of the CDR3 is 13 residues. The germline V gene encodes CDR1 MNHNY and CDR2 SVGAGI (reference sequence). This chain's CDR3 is CASTPGGAGEQYF. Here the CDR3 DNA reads TGTGCCAGCACCCCCGGGGGAGCTGGGGAGCAGTACTTC.

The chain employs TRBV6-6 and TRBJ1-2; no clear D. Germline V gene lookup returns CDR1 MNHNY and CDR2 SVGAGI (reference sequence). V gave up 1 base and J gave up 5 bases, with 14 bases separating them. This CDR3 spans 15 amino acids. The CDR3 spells CASSYLRGRLYGYTF. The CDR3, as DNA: TGTGCCAGCAGTTACTTGCGAGGAAGGTTATATGGCTACACCTTC.

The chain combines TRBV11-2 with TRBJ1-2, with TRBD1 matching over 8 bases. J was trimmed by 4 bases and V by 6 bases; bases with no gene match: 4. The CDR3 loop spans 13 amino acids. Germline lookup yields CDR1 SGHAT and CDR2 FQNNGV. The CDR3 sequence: CASSPDRVYGYTF. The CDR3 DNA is TGTGCCAGCAGTCCGGACAGGGTCTATGGCTACACCTTC.

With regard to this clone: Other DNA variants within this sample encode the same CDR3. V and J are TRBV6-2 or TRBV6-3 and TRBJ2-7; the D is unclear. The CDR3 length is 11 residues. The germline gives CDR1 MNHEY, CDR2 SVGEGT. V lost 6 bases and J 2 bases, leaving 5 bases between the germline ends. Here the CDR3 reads CASSHTYEQYF. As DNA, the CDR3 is TGTGCCAGCAGCCATACCTACGAGCAGTACTTC.

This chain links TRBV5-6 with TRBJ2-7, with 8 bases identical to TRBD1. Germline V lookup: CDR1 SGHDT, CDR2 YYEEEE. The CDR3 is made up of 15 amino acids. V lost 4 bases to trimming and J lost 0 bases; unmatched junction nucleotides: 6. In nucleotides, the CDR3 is TGTGCCAGCAGCCCGACAGGGGCTTTCTCCTACGAGCAGTACTTC. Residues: CASSPTGAFSYEQYF.

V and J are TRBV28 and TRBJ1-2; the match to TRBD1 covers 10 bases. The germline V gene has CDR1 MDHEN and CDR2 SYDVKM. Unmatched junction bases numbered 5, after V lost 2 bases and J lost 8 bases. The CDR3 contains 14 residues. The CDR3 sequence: CASSLRDRGSGYTF. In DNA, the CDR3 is TGTGCCAGCAGTTTAAGGGACAGGGGATCCGGCTACACCTTC.

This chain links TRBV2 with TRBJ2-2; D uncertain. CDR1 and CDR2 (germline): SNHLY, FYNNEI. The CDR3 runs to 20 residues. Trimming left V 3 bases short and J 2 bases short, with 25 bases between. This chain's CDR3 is CASSEDRESVAILNTGELFF. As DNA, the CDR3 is TGTGCCAGCAGTGAGGATAGGGAATCGGTAGCTATCCTCAACACCGGGGAGCTGTTTTTT.

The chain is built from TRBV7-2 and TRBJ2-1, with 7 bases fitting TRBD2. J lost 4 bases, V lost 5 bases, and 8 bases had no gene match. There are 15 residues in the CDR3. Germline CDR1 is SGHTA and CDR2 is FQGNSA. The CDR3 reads CASSPEGAGYNEQFF. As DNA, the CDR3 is TGTGCCAGCAGCCCCGAAGGAGCGGGGTACAATGAGCAGTTCTTC. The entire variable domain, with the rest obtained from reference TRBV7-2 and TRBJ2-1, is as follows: GAGVSQSPSNKVTEKGKDVELRCDPISGHTALYWYRQSLGQGLEFLIYFQGNSAPDKSGLPSDRFSAERTGGSVSTLTIQRTQQEDSAVYLCASSPEGAGYNEQFFGPGTRLTVL.

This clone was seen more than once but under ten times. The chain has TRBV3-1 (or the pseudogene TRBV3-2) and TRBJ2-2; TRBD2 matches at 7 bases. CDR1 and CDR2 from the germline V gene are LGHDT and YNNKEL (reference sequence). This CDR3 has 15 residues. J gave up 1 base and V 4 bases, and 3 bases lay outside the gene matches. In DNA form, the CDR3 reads TGTGCCAGCAGCCGGCGGGAGAGGAACACCGGGGAGCTGTTTTTT. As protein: CASSRRERNTGELFF.

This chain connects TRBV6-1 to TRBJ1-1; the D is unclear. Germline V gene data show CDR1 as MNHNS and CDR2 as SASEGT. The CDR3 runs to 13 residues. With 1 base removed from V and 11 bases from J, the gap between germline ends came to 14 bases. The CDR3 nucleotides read TGTGCCAGCAGTGAAGGGATAGTCTCCTGGGCTTTCTTT. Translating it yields CASSEGIVSWAFF.

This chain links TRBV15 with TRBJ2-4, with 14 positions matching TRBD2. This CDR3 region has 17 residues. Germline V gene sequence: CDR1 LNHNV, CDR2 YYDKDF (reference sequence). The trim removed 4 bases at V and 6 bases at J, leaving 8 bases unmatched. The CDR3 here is CATSTPGLAGAVNIQYF. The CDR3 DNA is TGTGCCACCAGCACCCCGGGACTAGCGGGAGCGGTAAACATTCAGTACTTC.